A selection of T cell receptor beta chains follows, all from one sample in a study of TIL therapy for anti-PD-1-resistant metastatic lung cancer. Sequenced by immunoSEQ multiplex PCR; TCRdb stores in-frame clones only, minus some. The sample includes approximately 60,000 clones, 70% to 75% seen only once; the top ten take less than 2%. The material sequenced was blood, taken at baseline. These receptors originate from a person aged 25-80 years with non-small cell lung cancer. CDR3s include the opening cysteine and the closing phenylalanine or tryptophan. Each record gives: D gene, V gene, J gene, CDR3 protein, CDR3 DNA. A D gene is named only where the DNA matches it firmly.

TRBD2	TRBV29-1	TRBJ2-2	CSVGGLAGDTGELFF	TGCAGCGTTGGCGGACTAGCGGGGGATACCGGGGAGCTGTTTTTT
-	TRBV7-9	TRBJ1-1	CASSLPIGGTEAFF	TGTGCCAGCAGCTTACCCATTGGGGGGACTGAAGCTTTCTTT
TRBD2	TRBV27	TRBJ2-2	CASSGTGLAGITGELFF	TGTGCCAGCAGTGGGACCGGACTAGCGGGGATCACCGGGGAGCTGTTTTTT
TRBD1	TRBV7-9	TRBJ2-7	CASSSRPGTGGSYEQYF	TGTGCCAGCAGCTCGAGACCGGGGACAGGGGGTTCCTACGAGCAGTACTTC
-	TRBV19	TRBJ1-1	CASRRNTEAFF	TGTGCCAGCCGGCGGAACACTGAAGCTTTCTTT
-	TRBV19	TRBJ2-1	CASSIGGDNEQFF	TGTGCCAGTAGTATAGGAGGTGACAATGAGCAGTTCTTC
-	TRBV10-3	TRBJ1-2	CAISESIAGIYGYTF	TGTGCCATCAGTGAGTCGATAGCAGGGATTTACGGCTACACCTTC
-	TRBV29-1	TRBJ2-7	CSVVGESYEQYF	TGCAGCGTTGTAGGGGAAAGCTACGAGCAGTACTTC
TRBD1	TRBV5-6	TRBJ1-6	CASSSKGGQNSPLHF	TGTGCCAGCAGCTCTAAAGGGGGACAGAATTCACCCCTCCACTTT
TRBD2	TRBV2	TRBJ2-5	CASSLAGGDQETQYF	TGTGCCAGCAGTTTGGCGGGGGGGGACCAAGAGACCCAGTACTTC
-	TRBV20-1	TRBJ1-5	CSAPPGPQHF	TGCAGTGCACCTCCGGGGCCCCAGCATTTT
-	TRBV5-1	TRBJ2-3	CASRPGFSTDTQYF	TGCGCCAGCAGACCAGGGTTTAGCACAGATACGCAGTATTTT
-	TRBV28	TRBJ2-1	CASSLRDTAYNEQFF	TGTGCCAGCAGTTTAAGGGACACTGCCTACAATGAGCAGTTCTTC
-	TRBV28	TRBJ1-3	CASSLKGNTIYF	TGTGCCAGCAGTTTGAAGGGAAACACCATATATTTT